Presented here are 9 T cell receptor beta chains from one specimen sequenced in a study of Ad26.COV2.S vaccination and SARS-CoV-2 variants. Sample treatment: around 19 received Ad26.COV2.S at low or high dose, single or two shots; several received placebo; per-sample allocation not given. Sampling took place 63 days after the first vaccine or placebo injection. Only in-frame clones appear in the TCRdb table, and some are missing; sequencing was by immunoSEQ multiplex PCR. The table shows hundreds of thousands of clones, with roughly 90% occurring only once. This sample comprised peripheral blood, obtained in a trial of Ad26.COV2.S vaccine versus placebo. The receptor source for this set is a person aged 18-65 years who received the Ad26.COV2.S COVID-19 vaccine or a placebo.

The V call is TRBV12-3 or TRBV12-4, the J call TRBJ2-1; tentative D call: TRBD2 (5 bases). The CDR3 covers 12 residues. Between the trimmed V and J ends, which lost 1 base and 9 bases, there was a span of 7 bases. CDR3 loop: CASSLGTGEQFF. The CDR3 DNA reads as TGTGCCAGCAGTTTAGGGACTGGTGAGCAGTTCTTC.

In its sample, this clone was seen a few times. This sequence joins TRBV6-5 and TRBJ1-5; D remains unclear. This CDR3 has 15 residues. Trimming took off 0 bases at V and 0 bases at J, with 6 bases between the two ends. Germline values: CDR1 MNHEY, CDR2 SVGAGI. The CDR3, as DNA: TGTGCCAGCAGTTACTCGCGGTATAGCAATCAGCCCCAGCATTTT. Translation gives CASSYSRYSNQPQHF.

This clone was seen only once. The chain combines TRBV5-5 with TRBJ2-5; D is perhaps TRBD1 or TRBD2 (5 bases each). V was clipped by 7 bases and J by 1 base, with 20 bases between them. This CDR3 spans 16 amino acids. The V gene's germline CDR1 is SGHKS and CDR2 YYEKEE (reference sequence). DNA for the CDR3: TGTGCCAGCGGTATGTGGTCTGGGACCACCCAAGAGACCCAGTACTTC. It codes for CASGMWSGTTQETQYF.

The gene calls are TRBV7-9 and TRBJ1-1; D is undetermined. Per germline, CDR1 SEHNR and CDR2 FQNEAQ (reference sequence). Trimming pared 7 bases from V and 1 base from J, leaving 16 bases between. CDR3 length: 15 residues. CDR3: CASTTPEKPNTEAFF. CDR3 bases: TGTGCCAGCACCACTCCGGAGAAACCGAACACTGAAGCTTTCTTT.

The chain carries TRBV12-2 and TRBJ1-5; the DNA was not compared with TRBD1, the D call given in the table. TRBV12-2 is a listed pseudogene. The CDR3 length is 24 residues. The CDR3 reads CASRLQFVGGQELPFLLSNQPQHF. The CDR3 nucleotides read TGTGCAAGTCGCTTACAGTTCGTGGGGGGACAGGAACTGCCCTTCCTCCTTAGCAATCAGCCCCAGCATTTT.

J is TRBJ2-1 and V is TRBV7-8; 11 bases fit TRBD2. Per the germline V gene, CDR1 is SGHVS and CDR2 is FQNEAQ. V gave up 3 bases and J gave up 4 bases; unmatched junction bases: 11. The CDR3 totals 18 residues. The DNA of the CDR3 is TGTGCCAGCAGCTTTGGGGGGGCCGGGACTAGCGGATACAATGAGCAGTTCTTC. It yields the protein CASSFGGAGTSGYNEQFF.

This chain joins TRBV4-2 and TRBJ2-1; tentative D call: TRBD1 (6 bases). CDR1 and CDR2 (germline): LGHNA, YNFKEQ. This CDR3 is built from 16 residues. V was shortened by 3 bases and J by 1 base, with 13 bases between the two germline ends. This CDR3 reads CASSHPRGVSYNEQFF. DNA for the CDR3: TGTGCCAGCAGCCACCCCAGGGGAGTGTCCTACAATGAGCAGTTCTTC.

The sample holds one count of this clone. The chain combines TRBV5-1 with TRBJ2-1; D uncertain. Germline values: CDR1 SGHRS, CDR2 YFSETQ. The CDR3 loop spans 14 amino acids. With 0 bases removed from V and 9 bases from J, the gap between germline ends came to 13 bases. The chain's CDR3 is CASSLGHPDGEQFF. Here the CDR3 DNA reads TGCGCCAGCAGCTTGGGTCATCCCGACGGTGAGCAGTTCTTC.

The chain combines TRBV30 with TRBJ2-5; the D gene is possibly TRBD2 (6 bases). The CDR3 covers 13 residues. Germline V gene sequence: CDR1 GTSNPN, CDR2 SVGIG (reference sequence). The ends were cut back, 4 bases at V and 6 bases at J, with 15 bases in the middle. CDR3 loop: CAWKKREVKTQYF. DNA for the CDR3: TGTGCCTGGAAGAAAAGGGAGGTAAAGACCCAGTACTTC.